Shown below are 22 T cell receptor beta chains from a single sample sequenced in a study of blood T cell repertoires in COVID-19. Clones were read by immunoSEQ multiplex PCR, and TCRdb kept only the in-frame ones, dropping some. The sample lists 300,000 to 350,000 clones, about 83% occurring once. The sequenced sample consisted of peripheral blood. Receptors were obtained from a man aged 30 to 45 with active or convalescent COVID-19.

J is TRBJ2-2 and V is TRBV15; 8 nucleotides line up with TRBD2. The V segment lost 1 base and the J segment 1 base; nucleotides outside the gene matches: 2. The CDR3 runs to 16 residues. Germline CDR1 is LNHNV and CDR2 is YYDKDF (reference sequence). CDR3 coding DNA: TGTGCCACCAGCAGAGCCAGCGGGGGGAACACCGGGGAGCTGTTTTTT. Translating gives CATSRASGGNTGELFF.

The gene calls are TRBV11-2 and TRBJ2-7, with D possibly being TRBD2 (6 bases). The CDR3 is made up of 14 amino acids. Germline V gene data show CDR1 as SGHAT and CDR2 as FQNNGV. The germline V and J ends were trimmed by 5 bases and 2 bases, with 13 bases remaining between them. CDR3 loop: CASSRQGGPYEQYF. CDR3 sequence (DNA): TGTGCCAGCAGCAGGCAGGGAGGCCCCTACGAGCAGTACTTC.

V and J are TRBV10-2 and TRBJ2-1, with D perhaps TRBD2 (5 bases). Trimming cost V 5 bases and J 8 bases, with 31 bases left between them. The CDR3 contains 19 residues. Germline assignment: CDR1 WSHSY and CDR2 SAAADI. In DNA form, the CDR3 reads TGCGCCAGCAGTTTACAAGGGTCGTCGAGGACTGGGTCCGGGTATGAGCAGTTCTTC. Translating it yields CASSLQGSSRTGSGYEQFF.

This chain's CDR3 is CASSPPQGSDTQYF. For the CDR3, the DNA is TGTGCCAGCAGCCCACCACAGGGGTCAGATACGCAGTATTTT. This chain joins TRBV7-9 and TRBJ2-3; 7 bases are shared with TRBD1. From germline, CDR1 is SEHNR and CDR2 FQNEAQ (reference sequence). Germline trimming cut 5 bases from V and 4 bases from J; bases unmatched to any gene: 6. The CDR3 totals 14 residues.

V and J are TRBV5-8 and TRBJ2-1; TRBD2 matches at 7 bases. The CDR3 sequence is 18 residues long. Germline V gives CDR1 SGHTS, CDR2 YDEGEE. With V trimmed by 4 bases and J by 2 bases, 15 bases remained unmatched. The DNA of the CDR3 is TGTGCCAGCAGCCGGCCAAGAGGGAGGGCCAACCCCTACAATGAGCAGTTCTTC. Translation gives CASSRPRGRANPYNEQFF.

The gene calls are TRBV18 and TRBJ2-3; 12 nucleotides match TRBD2. The CDR3 loop spans 17 amino acids. CDR1 KGHSH and CDR2 LQKENI come from the germline V gene. Losses at the gene ends were 0 bases for V and 3 bases for J; bases not matched to a gene: 4. In DNA form, the CDR3 reads TGTGCCAGCTCACCACCCTTACTAGCGGGGGGAACAGATACGCAGTATTTT. Encoded protein: CASSPPLLAGGTDTQYF. Full variable domain (missing parts from reference TRBV18 and TRBJ2-3): NAGVMQNPRHLVRRRGQEARLRCSPMKGHSHVYWYRQLPEEGLKFMVYLQKENIIDESGMPKERFSAEFPKEGPSILRIQQVVRGDSAAYFCASSPPLLAGGTDTQYFGPGTRLTVL.

The chain couples TRBV6-6 to TRBJ1-1, with D perhaps TRBD1 (5 bases). CDR1 MNHNY and CDR2 SVGAGI come from the germline V gene (reference sequence). V lost 10 bases and J 5 bases, leaving 26 bases between the germline ends. The CDR3 contains 16 residues. In DNA form, the CDR3 reads TGTGCCATCGCTCAGGGAAGAACACCTTTGGGGACTGAAGCTTTCTTT. Protein sequence: CAIAQGRTPLGTEAFF.

The CDR3 region is CASSLSRGSNQPQHF. As DNA, the CDR3 is TGTGCCAGCAGCTTAAGCAGGGGGAGTAATCAGCCCCAGCATTTT. The V and J genes are TRBV7-2 and TRBJ1-5; TRBD1 matches 7 bases. Germline trimming cut 2 bases from V and 4 bases from J; bases unmatched to any gene: 5. This CDR3 is 15 amino acids long. Germline lookup yields CDR1 SGHTA and CDR2 FQGNSA.

The rearrangement uses TRBV6-6 and TRBJ2-7, with D possibly matching TRBD2 (6 bases). The CDR3 sequence is 14 residues long. V was shortened by 4 bases and J by 5 bases, with 15 bases between the two germline ends. Germline assignment: CDR1 MNHNY and CDR2 SVGAGI (reference sequence). The CDR3, as DNA: TGTGCCAGCAGTTCCGTTGGGGGGAGACACGAGCAGTACTTC. Translated, it gives CASSSVGGRHEQYF.

This chain joins TRBV29-1 and TRBJ2-1, with TRBD2 as a possible D gene (6 bases). Trimming shortened V by 6 bases and J by 0 bases, and 12 bases separated the two germline ends. There are 14 residues in the CDR3. Germline V CDR1 and CDR2: SQVTM, ANQGSEA. The CDR3 coding sequence is TGCAGCGTGGGAGCGGGTAGCTCCTACAATGAGCAGTTCTTC. Residues: CSVGAGSSYNEQFF.

The chain couples TRBV21-1 to TRBJ1-3; TRBD1 is the table's D call, not checked against the DNA. TRBV21-1 is marked as a pseudogene. CDR3 length: 19 residues. The CDR3 DNA sequence: TGTGCCAGCAGCTCAGAACCGGGACAGGGGACGCACTCTGGAAACACCATATATTTT. Its translation: CASSSEPGQGTHSGNTIYF.

The CDR3 sequence is CASSQDSRQGLAKNIQYF. The CDR3 coding sequence is TGCGCCAGCAGCCAAGATTCGCGGCAGGGGTTAGCCAAAAACATTCAGTACTTC. J is TRBJ2-4 and V is TRBV4-3, with TRBD1 as a possible D gene (6 bases). The CDR3 extends over 18 amino acids. Germline V lookup: CDR1 LGHNA, CDR2 YSLEER. V lost 0 bases and J lost 0, with 15 bases in between.

The J gene is TRBJ2-2, the V gene TRBV7-3; TRBD2 matches 11 bases. This CDR3 comprises 15 residues. Germline values: CDR1 SGHTA, CDR2 FQGTGA. Trimming took 6 bases from V and 5 from J; bases not matched to a gene: 5. Here the CDR3 reads CASSRLAGRTGELFF. DNA of the CDR3: TGTGCCAGCAGTAGACTAGCGGGACGGACCGGGGAGCTGTTTTTT. The variable domain in full, with the rest retrieved from reference TRBV7-3 and TRBJ2-2, is GAGVSQTPSNKVTEKGKYVELRCDPISGHTALYWYRQSLGQGPEFLIYFQGTGAADDSGLPNDRFFAVRPEGSVSTLKIQRTERGDSAVYLCASSRLAGRTGELFFGEGSRLTVL.

The chain is built from TRBV11-2 and TRBJ2-1; D perhaps matches TRBD1 (6 bases). Germline loops: CDR1 SGHAT, CDR2 FQNNGV. The ends were cut back, 5 bases at V and 2 bases at J, with 13 bases in the middle. The CDR3 has 15 amino acids. DNA of the CDR3: TGTGCCAGCAGCCCCGTCAGGGGAGCCTACAATGAGCAGTTCTTC. Translating gives CASSPVRGAYNEQFF.

The rearrangement joins TRBV24-1 to TRBJ2-3; D gene ambiguous. Trimming took 2 bases from V and 3 from J, leaving 8 bases between them. The V gene's germline CDR1 is KGHDR and CDR2 SFDVKD. This CDR3 has 14 residues. Here the CDR3 DNA reads TGTGCCACCAGTGATTCCCCCGCGACAGATACGCAGTATTTT. As protein: CATSDSPATDTQYF.

The gene calls are TRBV15 and TRBJ2-2; D gene unclear. Germline values: CDR1 LNHNV, CDR2 YYDKDF (reference sequence). The CDR3 runs 15 residues. V dropped 2 bases and J dropped 0 bases, with 7 bases sitting between them. For the CDR3, the DNA is TGTGCCACCAGCAGAATTAGCCCGAACACCGGGGAGCTGTTTTTT. Translating it yields CATSRISPNTGELFF.

V usage is TRBV5-4 and J usage is TRBJ2-7, with 7 positions matching TRBD2. The CDR3 contains 15 residues. The J segment lost 0 bases and the V segment lost 2 bases, leaving 5 bases of the junction unmatched. From germline, CDR1 is SGHNT and CDR2 YYREEE (reference sequence). The CDR3 spells CASSFRTGGSYEQYF. The DNA of the CDR3 is TGTGCCAGCAGCTTCAGAACGGGAGGCTCCTACGAGCAGTACTTC.

V usage is TRBV30 and J usage is TRBJ1-3; TRBD1 matches 8 bases. The germline CDR1 and CDR2 sequences are GTSNPN and SVGIG (reference sequence). The CDR3 length is 15 residues. After removal of 3 bases from V and 7 bases from J, the junction contained 11 bases not matched to a gene. CDR3: CAWSPTGGYGNTIYF. The CDR3 coding sequence is TGTGCCTGGAGCCCCACAGGGGGGTACGGGAACACCATATATTTT.

V gene TRBV27 combines with J gene TRBJ2-7, with 9 bases matching TRBD2. Germline V gene data show CDR1 as MNHEY and CDR2 as SMNVEV (reference sequence). The CDR3 has 17 residues. Germline trimming cut 2 bases from V and 4 bases from J; bases unmatched to any gene: 12. The CDR3 reads CASSLIRLRRGGYEQYF. CDR3 nucleotide sequence: TGTGCCAGCAGTTTAATTAGGTTGCGGCGGGGGGGATACGAGCAGTACTTC.

The rearrangement uses TRBV6-6 and TRBJ2-1, with 9 bases that match TRBD1. The CDR3 loop spans 16 amino acids. Per germline, CDR1 MNHNY and CDR2 SVGAGI (reference sequence). V shed 6 bases and J 1 base; nucleotides not matched to a gene: 7. The CDR3, as DNA: TGTGCCAGCAGAAAAACAGGGGGCGATTCCTACAATGAGCAGTTCTTC. It translates to CASRKTGGDSYNEQFF.

This clone was observed a single time. The chain links TRBV11-2 to TRBJ2-3, with TRBD2 identical over 16 bases. Trimming took 1 base from V and 2 from J; bases not matched to a gene: 6. Germline CDR1 reads SGHAT; CDR2 reads FQNNGV. The CDR3 covers 19 residues. CDR3 bases: TGTGCCAGCAGCTTAGGCGGGACTAGCGGGGGGGCAAACACAGATACGCAGTATTTT. Encoded protein: CASSLGGTSGGANTDTQYF.

The chain uses TRBV7-9 and TRBJ2-3, with D perhaps matching TRBD1 (6 bases). V dropped 1 base and J dropped 6 bases, with 11 bases sitting between them. The CDR3 totals 14 residues. Germline loops: CDR1 SEHNR, CDR2 FQNEAQ (reference sequence). CDR3 in DNA: TGTGCCAGCAGCTTAGGGCAGGGGATCGATACGCAGTATTTT. Its protein is CASSLGQGIDTQYF.